These 17 T cell receptor beta chains were sequenced from one sample in a study of siplizumab effects on memory and regulatory T cells. The protocol was immunoSEQ multiplex PCR, while the TCRdb copy is restricted to in-frame clones and leaves out a portion. The profile covers about 100,000 clones, with around 93% appearing a single time and 1% to 1.5% taken by the ten largest. Sequenced sample: non-Treg CD4+ T cells sorted from blood. Receptors originate from a human donor in good health.

The chain uses TRBV6-1 and TRBJ2-7; D is unresolved. CDR1 MNHNS and CDR2 SASEGT come from the germline V gene. The CDR3 is 12 residues long. The ends were cut back, 4 bases at V and 0 bases at J, with 4 bases in the middle. CDR3: CASSVHSYEQYF. As DNA, the CDR3 is TGTGCCAGCAGTGTCCACTCCTACGAGCAGTACTTC.

J is TRBJ1-1 and V is TRBV19, with D possibly being TRBD1 (5 bases). This CDR3 spans 13 amino acids. V was shortened by 5 bases and J by 4 bases, with 11 bases between the two germline ends. Germline V gives CDR1 LNHDA, CDR2 SQIVND (reference sequence). CDR3 sequence reads: CASSLTGLTEAFF. The CDR3 DNA sequence: TGTGCCAGTAGTTTAACGGGACTCACTGAAGCTTTCTTT.

The CDR3 sequence: CASSGLWGTSSYEQYF. For the CDR3, the DNA is TGTGCCAGCAGTGGACTATGGGGGACCAGCTCCTACGAGCAGTACTTC. The rearrangement joins TRBV6-1 to TRBJ2-7; perhaps D is TRBD1 or TRBD2 (5 bases each). The V end lost 4 bases, the J end lost 0 bases, and 16 bases lay between the germline ends. This CDR3 contains 16 residues. CDR1 and CDR2 (germline): MNHNS, SASEGT.

This chain links TRBV5-4 with TRBJ2-1, with 8 bases matching TRBD2. With 3 bases clipped from V and 2 bases from J, the junction kept 4 bases outside the gene matches. The germline V gene encodes CDR1 SGHNT and CDR2 YYREEE (reference sequence). The CDR3 covers 15 residues. CDR3 coding DNA: TGTGCCAGCAGCTCCACTAGCGGCACCTACAATGAGCAGTTCTTC. Its protein product is CASSSTSGTYNEQFF.

This chain links TRBV5-8 with TRBJ2-3; D tentatively fits TRBD1 or TRBD2 (5 bases each). Trimming removed 1 base from V and 0 bases from J, with 12 bases in between. Germline CDR1 and CDR2: SGHTS and YDEGEE. The CDR3 has 16 amino acids. The CDR3 loop is CASSLRGRTSTDTQYF. The CDR3 nucleotides are TGTGCCAGCAGCTTGAGGGGAAGGACTAGCACAGATACGCAGTATTTT.

The chain couples TRBV10-3 to TRBJ1-5; TRBD1 agrees at 10 bases. The CDR3 extends over 12 amino acids. V lost 9 bases, J lost 5 bases, and 1 base stayed unmatched. Germline assignment: CDR1 ENHRY and CDR2 SYGVKD. The CDR3 is CAMGTGDQPQHF. DNA for the CDR3: TGTGCCATGGGGACAGGGGATCAGCCCCAGCATTTT.

The chain recombines TRBV6-1 with TRBJ2-1; 11 positions match TRBD2. The CDR3 has 19 residues. V lost 2 bases to trimming and J lost 0 bases; unmatched junction nucleotides: 9. The germline CDR1 and CDR2 sequences are MNHNS and SASEGT. This CDR3 is CASSERLAGGMVSYNEQFF. As DNA, the CDR3 is TGTGCCAGCAGTGAAAGGCTAGCGGGAGGCATGGTCTCCTACAATGAGCAGTTCTTC.

The V call is TRBV18, the J call TRBJ2-1; 9 nucleotides agree with TRBD2. V gave up 4 bases and J gave up 5 bases; unmatched junction bases: 6. This CDR3 is built from 15 residues. Germline V CDR1 and CDR2: KGHSH, LQKENI. CDR3 nucleotide sequence: TGTGCCAGCTCACGGTTTAGCGGGAGTGACAATGAGCAGTTCTTC. Protein: CASSRFSGSDNEQFF.

The CDR3 nucleotides are TGTGCCAGCCTGAGGGCGGGGAGCTACGAGCAGTACTTC. Translated, it gives CASLRAGSYEQYF. This chain links TRBV28 with TRBJ2-7; D may be TRBD2 (6 bases). Per the germline V gene, CDR1 is MDHEN and CDR2 is SYDVKM. The CDR3 covers 13 residues. The V gene lost 8 bases and the J gene lost 3 bases, with 14 bases spanning the gap.

The CDR3 region is CASSLPPGQGAGEQYF. The CDR3 DNA is TGTGCCAGCAGTTTACCCCCGGGACAGGGGGCCGGCGAGCAGTACTTC. The chain couples TRBV28 to TRBJ2-7; 12 nucleotides align to TRBD1. After removal of 2 bases from V and 6 bases from J, the junction contained 8 bases not matched to a gene. Germline loops: CDR1 MDHEN, CDR2 SYDVKM. The CDR3 sequence is 16 residues long.

The J gene is TRBJ1-4, the V gene TRBV5-4, with 7 bases aligning to TRBD1. CDR3 size: 14 residues. V lost 4 bases to trimming and J lost 6 bases; unmatched junction nucleotides: 6. The germline gives CDR1 SGHNT, CDR2 YYREEE (reference sequence). The CDR3 is CASSGGTAHEKLFF. CDR3 sequence (DNA): TGTGCCAGCAGCGGTGGGACAGCCCATGAAAAACTGTTTTTT.

The rearrangement links TRBV5-1 to TRBJ2-5; 8 bases agree with TRBD1. CDR1 is SGHRS, CDR2 YFSETQ, per germline. The length of the CDR3 is 15 residues. The V and J ends lost 2 bases and 4 bases, in that order; junction bases with no gene match: 7. CDR3 bases: TGCGCCAGCAGCTTTAACAGGGGGAGTGCAGAGACCCAGTACTTC. Encoded protein: CASSFNRGSAETQYF.

This clone has just a few counts. The chain joins TRBV18 to TRBJ1-5; D unresolved. Germline CDR1 and CDR2: KGHSH and LQKENI. V was shortened by 3 bases and J by 5 bases, with 11 bases between the two germline ends. The CDR3 runs to 14 residues. The CDR3 DNA sequence: TGTGCCAGCTCACCCGCCCCCTTTGATCAGCCCCAGCATTTT. This translates into CASSPAPFDQPQHF.

This chain links TRBV7-2 with TRBJ2-1, with 9 bases fitting TRBD2. V lost 5 bases to trimming and J lost 3 bases; unmatched junction nucleotides: 8. Germline loops: CDR1 SGHTA, CDR2 FQGNSA. The CDR3 length is 16 residues. The DNA for the CDR3 is TGTGCCAGCAGCCCTCCGGGGCGGGAGGGCTACAATGAGCAGTTCTTC. Its translation: CASSPPGREGYNEQFF.

V is TRBV7-9 and J is TRBJ2-5; TRBD1 aligns across 8 bases. CDR3 length: 19 amino acids. Germline CDR1 SEHNR, CDR2 FQNEAQ (reference sequence). The trim removed 2 bases at V and 5 bases at J, leaving 19 bases unmatched. CDR3 residues: CASSLMGAWTGRSGETQYF. The CDR3 bases are TGTGCCAGCAGCTTAATGGGGGCCTGGACAGGGCGATCCGGGGAGACCCAGTACTTC.

V is TRBV5-8 and J is TRBJ1-5, with D hard to call. Germline V gives CDR1 SGHTS, CDR2 YDEGEE. V gave up 2 bases and J gave up 1 base, with 10 bases separating them. There are 15 residues in the CDR3. In nucleotides, the CDR3 is TGTGCCAGCAGCTTTTATGGACTCAGCAATCAGCCCCAGCATTTT. As protein: CASSFYGLSNQPQHF.

The rearrangement joins TRBV6-1 to TRBJ2-7; 11 nucleotides agree with TRBD2. V was pared by 4 bases and J by 0 bases, with 5 bases of the junction left unmatched. Germline-derived CDR1 and CDR2 are MNHNS and SASEGT. The CDR3 consists of 16 residues. The CDR3 is CASSGAGTSGSYEQYF. Written as DNA, the CDR3 is TGTGCCAGCAGTGGCGCCGGGACTAGCGGCTCCTACGAGCAGTACTTC.